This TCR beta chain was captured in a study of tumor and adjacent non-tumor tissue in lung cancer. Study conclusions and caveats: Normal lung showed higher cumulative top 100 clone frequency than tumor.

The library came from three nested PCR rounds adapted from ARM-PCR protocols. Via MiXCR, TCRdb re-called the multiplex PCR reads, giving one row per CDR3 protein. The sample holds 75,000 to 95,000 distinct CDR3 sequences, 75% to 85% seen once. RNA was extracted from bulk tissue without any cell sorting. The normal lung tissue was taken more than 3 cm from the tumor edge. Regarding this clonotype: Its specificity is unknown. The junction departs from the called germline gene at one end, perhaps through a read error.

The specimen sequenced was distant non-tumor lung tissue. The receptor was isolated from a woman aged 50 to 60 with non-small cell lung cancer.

The CDR3 DNA reads as TGTGCCAGCAGCCAAGATCCGACAGTCCCCAGGAAACGGAACATTGAAGCTTTCTTT. It is translated as CASSQDPTVPRKRNIEAFF. V and J are TRBV14 and TRBJ1-1, with a weak D call TRBD1 (5 bases). There are 19 residues in the CDR3. CDR1 and CDR2 (germline): SGHDN, FVKESK.